In its sample, the clone carrying this T cell receptor beta chain was seen a few times. These data come from a study of T-cell memory formation after mild COVID-19. Study-level information: Largely, TCR clusters stayed within a single donor.

V lost 5 bases to trimming and J lost 0 bases; unmatched junction nucleotides: 6. The CDR3 has 15 amino acids. CDR1 DFQATT and CDR2 SNEGSKA come from the germline V gene (reference sequence). TCRdb re-derived calls from the 5' RACE reads in MiXCR, one entry per CDR3 protein. Seen here are approximately 150,000 distinct CDR3 sequences, more than 14% observed once, and the top ten hold roughly 13%. The chain recombines TRBV20-1 with TRBJ1-1; 10 positions agree with TRBD1. This TCR was sampled from an adult woman who had mild COVID-19 (a few samples of this study predate the infection). Cell type and time point are not known. Sequenced material: PBMCs or a T cell subset sorted from them (not recorded which). Here the CDR3 reads CSAPGQGVMNTEAFF. The CDR3 bases are TGCAGTGCTCCTGGACAGGGGGTCATGAACACTGAAGCTTTCTTT.